A single sample gave rise to the 12 T cell receptor beta chains below, sequenced in a study of CD8+ T cells in alopecia areata. In each case, RNA was isolated and then reverse transcribed into cDNA as the sequencing template. The table came from immunoSEQ multiplex PCR; TCRdb's copy has only in-frame clones and leaves some out. This sample has 140,000 to 150,000 clones, with roughly half found just once. This sample comprised CD4+ T cells sorted from blood, obtained at week 0. The receptor source for this set is a human donor with alopecia areata.

This clone occurred a few times. This sequence joins TRBV6-1 and TRBJ1-5, with a weak D call TRBD1 (5 bases). The ends were cut back, 5 bases at V and 5 bases at J, with 10 bases in the middle. The CDR3 runs 13 residues. From germline, CDR1 is MNHNS and CDR2 SASEGT. CDR3 DNA sequence: TGTGCCAGCAGTCCCAGGGACCATCAGCCCCAGCATTTT. Encoded protein: CASSPRDHQPQHF.

With respect to this clone: The same CDR3 also results from other DNA sequences found in this sample. The genes are TRBV29-1 and TRBJ1-1; D uncertain. V was trimmed by 4 bases and J by 1 base, leaving 4 bases between them. The CDR3 contains 11 residues. CDR1 is SQVTM and CDR2 is ANQGSEA in the germline V gene. The CDR3: CSVGRNTEAFF. For the CDR3, the DNA is TGCAGCGTTGGTAGGAACACTGAAGCTTTCTTT.

Regarding this clone: Other DNA sequences in this specimen translate into the identical CDR3. The rearrangement links TRBV29-1 to TRBJ1-1, with D hard to call. The CDR3 covers 13 residues. CDR1 and CDR2 from the germline V gene are SQVTM and ANQGSEA. V gave up 1 base and J gave up 1 base, with 7 bases separating them. The CDR3, as DNA: TGCAGCGTTGAAGTGGGTGGGAACACTGAAGCTTTCTTT. Its protein product is CSVEVGGNTEAFF. The entire variable domain, with the rest obtained from reference TRBV29-1 and TRBJ1-1, is as follows: SAVISQKPSRDICQRGTSLTIQCQVDSQVTMMFWYRQQPGQSLTLIATANQGSEATYESGFVIDKFPISRPNLTFSTLTVSNMSPEDSSIYLCSVEVGGNTEAFFGQGTRLTVV.

This clone is a singleton in its sample. V and J are TRBV14 and TRBJ1-1, with D possibly TRBD1 on 5 matching bases. This CDR3 spans 14 amino acids. V shed 4 bases and J shed 0 bases, with 9 bases lying between them. CDR1 is SGHDN and CDR2 is FVKESK in the germline V gene. The CDR3 loop reads CASSPTVMNTEAFF. CDR3 nucleotides: TGTGCCAGCAGCCCGACAGTCATGAACACTGAAGCTTTCTTT.

The J gene is TRBJ2-7, the V gene TRBV9; maybe TRBD1 (5 bases). Germline CDR1 SGDLS, CDR2 YYNGEE. This CDR3 contains 13 residues. Trimming removed 0 bases at V and 5 bases at J, with 9 bases between. The CDR3 DNA follows: TGTGCCAGCAGCGTAGCAGGGTCCCACGAGCAGTACTTC. This gives the protein CASSVAGSHEQYF.

To note about this clone: Sequence at one end of the junction differs from germline and may be a read error. The chain uses TRBV10-3 and TRBJ2-7; unclear D gene. CDR3 length equals 15 residues. CDR1 and CDR2 (germline): ENHRY, SYGVKD. The CDR3: CASSYSSLDNYEQYF. The CDR3 coding sequence is TGTGCCAGCAGTTACTCGAGCCTAGATAACTACGAGCAGTACTTC.

This chain joins TRBV9 and TRBJ2-2, with 12 nucleotides matching TRBD2. V lost 2 bases and J lost 4; bases outside the gene matches: 15. Germline-derived CDR1 and CDR2 are SGDLS and YYNGEE. The CDR3 length is 20 residues. The CDR3 nucleotides read TGTGCCAGCAGCGTCCTCCCCCTAGCGGGAGGGCCCTCGGGCACCGGGGAGCTGTTTTTT. Amino acid sequence: CASSVLPLAGGPSGTGELFF.

The chain links TRBV30 to TRBJ2-3, with 7 positions matching TRBD2. The J segment lost 1 base and the V segment lost 1 base, leaving 5 bases of the junction unmatched. CDR1 and CDR2 (germline): GTSNPN, SVGIG (reference sequence). This CDR3 is 15 amino acids long. CDR3 region: CAWSGLAARTDTQYF. The CDR3 DNA sequence: TGTGCCTGGAGTGGTCTAGCGGCTCGCACAGATACGCAGTATTTT.

This chain uses TRBV15 with TRBJ2-4, with D hard to call. V lost 3 bases, J lost 5 bases, and 2 bases lay in between. CDR3 size: 11 residues. The germline CDR1 and CDR2 sequences are LNHNV and YYDKDF (reference sequence). As DNA, the CDR3 is TGTGCCACCAGCAGGGAAAACATTCAGTACTTC. This translates into CATSRENIQYF.

The table lists this clone with a few counts. This sequence joins TRBV30 and TRBJ1-2, with no clear D. Germline V CDR1 and CDR2: GTSNPN, SVGIG (reference sequence). Trimming removed 0 bases from V and 0 bases from J, with 11 bases in between. This CDR3 is built from 15 residues. CDR3 nucleotides: TGTGCCTGGAGTGTACGGCGGGTAGCTAACTATGGCTACACCTTC. It yields the protein CAWSVRRVANYGYTF.

CDR3 sequence reads: CASSSQRGRQETQYF. DNA of the CDR3: TGTGCCAGCAGCTCCCAGAGGGGACGGCAAGAGACCCAGTACTTC. The V gene is TRBV7-2, the J gene TRBJ2-5; D tentatively reads TRBD1 or TRBD2 (5 bases each). Germline CDR1 is SGHTA and CDR2 is FQGNSA. This CDR3 has 15 residues. V was clipped by 4 bases and J by 2 bases, with 14 bases between them.

The chain has TRBV29-1 and TRBJ2-1; no clear D gene. Trimming removed 2 bases from V and 0 bases from J, with 11 bases in between. The CDR3 is 15 amino acids. From germline, CDR1 is SQVTM and CDR2 ANQGSEA. CDR3 DNA sequence: TGCAGCGTTGAAAGATGGCAGAGCTCCTACAATGAGCAGTTCTTC. Translating gives CSVERWQSSYNEQFF.